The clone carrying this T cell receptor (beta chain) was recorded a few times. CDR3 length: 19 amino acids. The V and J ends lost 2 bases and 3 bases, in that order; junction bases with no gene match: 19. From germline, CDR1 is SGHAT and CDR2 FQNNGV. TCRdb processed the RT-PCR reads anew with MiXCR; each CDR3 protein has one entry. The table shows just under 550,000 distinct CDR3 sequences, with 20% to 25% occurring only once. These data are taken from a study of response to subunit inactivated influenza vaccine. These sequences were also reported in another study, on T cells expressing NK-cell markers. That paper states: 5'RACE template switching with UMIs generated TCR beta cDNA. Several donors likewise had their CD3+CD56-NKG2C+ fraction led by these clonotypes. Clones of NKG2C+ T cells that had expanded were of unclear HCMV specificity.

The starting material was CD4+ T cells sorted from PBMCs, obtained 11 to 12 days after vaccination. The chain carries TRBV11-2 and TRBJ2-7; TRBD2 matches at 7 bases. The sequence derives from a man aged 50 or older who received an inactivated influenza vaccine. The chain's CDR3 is CASSLPAPIRGESLYEQYF. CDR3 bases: TGTGCCAGCAGCTTACCCGCGCCAATCCGGGGGGAATCCCTCTACGAGCAGTACTTC.